This TCR beta chain appears in the sequencing data of a study of response to subunit inactivated influenza vaccine. Broader study findings: The authors proposed limited new T cell recruitment per seasonal influenza vaccination.

This clonotype showed up just a few times. What it binds is not known. Via MiXCR, TCRdb re-called the RT-PCR reads, giving one row per CDR3 protein. The sample has roughly 500,000 distinct CDR3 sequences; more than 15% are singletons. This receptor was taken from a man between 50 and 69 years old who received an inactivated influenza vaccine. The material sequenced was CD4+ T cells sorted from PBMCs, taken less than 30 months after vaccination.

The CDR3 is CASRGGVGNEQFF. The DNA for the CDR3 is TGCGCCAGCAGAGGGGGAGTGGGAAATGAGCAGTTCTTC. The chain couples TRBV5-1 to TRBJ2-1, with D perhaps TRBD1 (6 bases). CDR1 and CDR2 (germline): SGHRS, YFSETQ. The CDR3 is 13 amino acids. V lost 5 bases, J lost 7 bases, and 13 bases lay in between.